This T cell receptor beta chain originates from a study of T cells in Graves' hyperthyroidism and ophthalmopathy. Template material for amplifying TCR beta CDR3 regions consisted of RNA transcripts. First-round RT-PCR with HTBI primers amplified the TCR CDR3 region. One entry per CDR3 protein, called by TCRdb with MiXCR from the multiplex PCR reads. The sample has around 420,000 distinct CDR3 sequences; around 14% are singletons. Details on this clonotype: Given the absence of the conserved phenylalanine or tryptophan at the CDR3 end, a read error is likely.

What was sequenced was blood. This sequence originates from a woman aged 18-29 years with Graves' hyperthyroidism.

CDR3 nucleotides: TGTGCCAGCAGCCAATCGATTTACAGGGGGGGAGGCACTGAAGCTTTCTCT. This gives the protein CASSQSIYRGGGTEAFS. V usage is TRBV3-1 and J usage is TRBJ1-1; 8 nucleotides line up with TRBD1. The ends lost 2 bases at V and 4 bases at J; junction bases unmatched: 12. CDR1 is LGHDT, CDR2 YNNKEL, per germline (reference sequence). The CDR3 is made up of 17 amino acids.